The entry that follows covers one TCR beta chain sequence. The sample holds a few counts of this clonotype. Its antigen target is currently unknown. Per-base quality was not reported, and no clone a single base away is much larger than it. Unmatched junction bases come to 6, with V trimmed by 3 bases and J by 1 base. The CDR3 goes from the cysteine to the phenylalanine over 18 residues. CDR3 DNA only is kept here, 54 bases in frame from base 1. CDR1 and CDR2 were assigned from the germline V gene as KGHDR and SFDVKD. The data were taken from a study of T cells after yellow fever vaccination (dated by TCRdb to between 2018 and 2020). With regard to the full study: The SMART-Seq v4 Ultra Low Input RNA kit was used to prepare libraries from fractions with low cell numbers. Bulk TCR alpha and beta repertoires were sequenced longitudinally to track T-cell clones before and after primary and booster YFV17D yellow fever vaccination. Two healthy male donors made up the cohort, one aged 18 to 30 years and the other aged 30 to 40 years. Bulk PBMC replicates and cell subsets were isolated from blood drawn at multiple timepoints before and after both primary and secondary immunization.

The treatment or condition label, read with the paper, signifies: live attenuated yellow fever vaccine strain. Two biological replicates of bulk PBMCs were collected at each blood-draw timepoint. A standard Ficoll-Paque protocol was used to isolate PBMCs from peripheral blood. RNA was extracted with TriZol from bulk PBMCs, CD4 and CD8 fractions, and dextramer-positive and dextramer-negative fractions. Results the study describes overall, beyond this receptor: After the booster, most of the clones that had expanded following primary vaccination were detected again (almost 98% of CD4 and roughly 88% of CD8), which suggests that memory was broadly maintained. The secondary T-cell response was found to be weaker but faster than the primary response, with a peak reached on day 5 rather than on day 15. A small share of clonotypes occurred in both CD4 and CD8 compartments, likely arising from convergent recombination. FACS-sorted repertoires could contain abundant contaminating clonotypes from the bulk population, so computational filtering was required. Only a couple of donors were included in the study, so the extent to which the findings can be generalized is limited.

TCR cDNA was synthesized by 5'RACE template switching, which introduced a universal primer site and unique molecular identifiers. Priming of cDNA synthesis was performed from both the TCR alpha and TCR beta constant segments. Libraries were amplified in two PCR steps, with sample barcodes and sequencing adapters added in the second step. Sequencing of the libraries was done on either Illumina HiSeq 2500 (2x100 bp) or NovaSeq (2x150 bp). The original pipeline was this. Reads were demultiplexed and collapsed into UMI consensus sequences with MIGEC, and V(D)J alignment was performed with MiXCR. Clonotypes responding to the vaccine were identified with edgeR on replicate PBMC samples, with the criteria of FDR below 0.01 and a log2 fold change above 5 up to day 15. CD4 or CD8 identity was assigned to each bulk clonotype according to whether the clonotype was present at higher abundance in the sequenced CD4 repertoire or the sequenced CD8 repertoire. TCRdb trimmed public reads at Q25 via fastp, called clones via MiXCR and kept in-frame beta chains. CDR3 protein sequences are deduplicated, and each keeps its most common genes and DNA. These V and J calls originate from TCRdb's pipeline instead of the authors' own analysis. The sample has approximately 300,000 distinct CDR3 sequences on record, around 7.3% of them singletons. Roughly 19% of the sample goes to the ten largest clones.

This sample comprised PBMCs, obtained about 41 days after the first yellow fever vaccination. The chain is made from TRBV24-1 and TRBJ2-6; 9 junctional bases match TRBD1. The receptor comes from a young man who received the YFV17D yellow fever vaccine. The encoded CDR3 is CATSDPQGARSGANVLTF. In nucleotides, the sequence is TGTGCCACCAGTGATCCACAGGGGGCGCGATCTGGGGCCAACGTCCTGACTTTC.